This T cell receptor (beta chain) was recorded in a study of PD-L1 blockade in urothelial cancer. The length of the CDR3 is 15 residues. CDR1 SGHTS and CDR2 YDEGEE come from the germline V gene. The ends lost 7 bases at V and 8 bases at J; junction bases unmatched: 14. Time point meaning: pretreatment peripheral blood. Assay: immunoSEQ multiplex PCR; the TCRdb copy retains only in-frame clones and omits some. The sample lists 50,000 or so clones, around 75% occurring once. The receptor comes from an older man with urothelial cancer. The sample here was PBMCs, taken around atezolizumab (anti-PD-L1) treatment. The V call is TRBV5-8, the J call TRBJ2-1; 8 bases agree with TRBD1. CDR3 region: CASLTGVWRADEQFF. CDR3 bases: TGTGCCAGCTTGACAGGGGTCTGGCGGGCCGATGAGCAGTTCTTC.